This entry lists 3 T cell receptor beta chains sequenced from one sample in a study of blood T cells in healthy people across ages. With a J-beta primer mix and a sample-barcoded 5' primer, a second PCR ran about 7 to 12 cycles. MiXCR was run by TCRdb on the 5' RACE reads, yielding one entry per CDR3 protein. The sample holds about 1.8 million distinct CDR3 sequences, 49% seen once. The sample taken for sequencing was blood. Receptor source: a woman in her thirties or forties in good health.

The chain uses TRBV20-1 and TRBJ2-5; TRBD1 might be the D (6 bases). With 6 bases removed from V and 9 bases from J, the gap between germline ends came to 20 bases. The CDR3 consists of 13 residues. Germline values: CDR1 DFQATT, CDR2 SNEGSKA (reference sequence). The CDR3 nucleotides read TGCAGTGCCTCACCGGGACAAGACTGGGCCCAGTACTTC. It yields the protein CSASPGQDWAQYF.

This clonotype showed up just a few times. The chain is built from TRBV27 and TRBJ2-1, with 8 bases aligning to TRBD1. The CDR3 is 16 residues long. J was trimmed by 8 bases and V by 5 bases; bases with no gene match: 14. From germline, CDR1 is MNHEY and CDR2 SMNVEV (reference sequence). This CDR3 reads CASSPLDRGKRYEQFF. CDR3 bases: TGTGCCAGCAGTCCCTTAGACAGGGGTAAAAGGTATGAGCAGTTCTTC.

The chain couples TRBV6-5 to TRBJ1-1; a weak D match, TRBD1 (6 bases). V lost 2 bases and J lost 3, with 22 bases in between. Germline lookup yields CDR1 MNHEY and CDR2 SVGAGI. There are 18 residues in the CDR3. CDR3 region: CASSYAPPGGALHTEAFF. The CDR3 bases are TGTGCCAGCAGTTACGCCCCTCCGGGGGGGGCCCTGCACACTGAAGCTTTCTTT.